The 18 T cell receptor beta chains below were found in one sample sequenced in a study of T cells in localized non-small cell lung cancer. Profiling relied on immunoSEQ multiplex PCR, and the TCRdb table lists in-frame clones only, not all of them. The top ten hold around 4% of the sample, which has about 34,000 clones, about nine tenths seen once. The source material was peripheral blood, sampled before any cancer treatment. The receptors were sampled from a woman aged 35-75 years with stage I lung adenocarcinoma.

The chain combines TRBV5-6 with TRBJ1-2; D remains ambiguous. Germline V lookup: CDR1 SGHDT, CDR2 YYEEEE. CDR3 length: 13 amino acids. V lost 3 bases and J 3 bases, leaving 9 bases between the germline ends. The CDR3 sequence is CASSSQAHYGYTF. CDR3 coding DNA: TGTGCCAGCAGCTCCCAGGCCCACTATGGCTACACCTTC.

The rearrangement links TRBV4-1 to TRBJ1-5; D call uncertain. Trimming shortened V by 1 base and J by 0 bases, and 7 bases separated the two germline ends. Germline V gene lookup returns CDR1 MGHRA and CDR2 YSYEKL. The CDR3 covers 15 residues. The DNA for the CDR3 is TGCGCCAGCAGCCAAGTTCAGTATAGCAATCAGCCCCAGCATTTT. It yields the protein CASSQVQYSNQPQHF.

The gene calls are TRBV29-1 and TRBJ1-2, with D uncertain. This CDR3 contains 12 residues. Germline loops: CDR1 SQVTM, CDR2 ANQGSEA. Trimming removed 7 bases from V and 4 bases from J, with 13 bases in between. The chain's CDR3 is CSETSPLYGYTF. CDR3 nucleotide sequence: TGCAGCGAAACCTCTCCCCTCTATGGCTACACCTTC.

CDR3 coding DNA: TGTGCCAGTAAAAGAACGGACACCCTTAGCTCCTACGAGCAGTACTTC. It specifies CASKRTDTLSSYEQYF. V usage is TRBV19 and J usage is TRBJ2-7; D perhaps matches TRBD1 (5 bases). The CDR3 is made up of 16 amino acids. CDR1 LNHDA and CDR2 SQIVND come from the germline V gene (reference sequence). Trimming removed 7 bases at V and 0 bases at J, with 19 bases between.

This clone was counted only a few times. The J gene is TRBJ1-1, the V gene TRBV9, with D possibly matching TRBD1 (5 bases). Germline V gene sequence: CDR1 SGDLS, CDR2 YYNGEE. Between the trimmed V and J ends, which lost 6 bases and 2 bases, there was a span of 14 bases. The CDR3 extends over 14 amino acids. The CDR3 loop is CASTYGGGNTEAFF. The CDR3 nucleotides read TGTGCCAGCACCTACGGTGGGGGAAACACTGAAGCTTTCTTT.

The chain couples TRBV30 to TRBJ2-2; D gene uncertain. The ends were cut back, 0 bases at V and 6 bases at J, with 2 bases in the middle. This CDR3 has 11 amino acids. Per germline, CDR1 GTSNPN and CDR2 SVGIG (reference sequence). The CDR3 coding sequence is TGTGCCTGGAGTGTTGCCGGGGAGCTGTTTTTT. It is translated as CAWSVAGELFF. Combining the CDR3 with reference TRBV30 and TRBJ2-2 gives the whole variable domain SQTIHQWPATLVQPVGSPLSLECTVEGTSNPNLYWYRQAAGRGLQLLFYSVGIGQISSEVPQNLSASRPQDRQFILSSKKLLLSDSGFYLCAWSVAGELFFGEGSRLTVL.

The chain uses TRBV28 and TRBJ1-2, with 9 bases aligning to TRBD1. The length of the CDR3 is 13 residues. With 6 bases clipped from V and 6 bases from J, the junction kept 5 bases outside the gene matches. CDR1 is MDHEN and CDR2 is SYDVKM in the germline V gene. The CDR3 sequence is CASSIWTGDGYTF. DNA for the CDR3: TGTGCCAGCAGCATTTGGACAGGGGATGGCTACACCTTC.

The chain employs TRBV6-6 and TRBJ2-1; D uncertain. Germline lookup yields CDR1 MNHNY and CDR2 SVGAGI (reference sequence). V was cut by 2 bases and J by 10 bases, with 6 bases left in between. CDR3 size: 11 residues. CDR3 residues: CASSYTQEQFF. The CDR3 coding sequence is TGTGCCAGCAGTTACACCCAGGAGCAGTTCTTC.

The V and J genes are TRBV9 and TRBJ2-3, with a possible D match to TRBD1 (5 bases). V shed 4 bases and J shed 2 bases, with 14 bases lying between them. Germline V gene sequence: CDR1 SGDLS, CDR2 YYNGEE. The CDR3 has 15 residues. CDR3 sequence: CASSPPQTATDTQYF. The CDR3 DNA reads TGTGCCAGCAGCCCCCCTCAGACAGCCACAGATACGCAGTATTTT.

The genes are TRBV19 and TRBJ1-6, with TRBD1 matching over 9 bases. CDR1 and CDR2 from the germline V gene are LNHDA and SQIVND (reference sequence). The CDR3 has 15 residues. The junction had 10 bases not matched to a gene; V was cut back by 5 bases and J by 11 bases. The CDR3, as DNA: TGTGCCAGTAGTTTCTTCGGGACAGGGTCCGCACCCCTCCACTTT. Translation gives CASSFFGTGSAPLHF.

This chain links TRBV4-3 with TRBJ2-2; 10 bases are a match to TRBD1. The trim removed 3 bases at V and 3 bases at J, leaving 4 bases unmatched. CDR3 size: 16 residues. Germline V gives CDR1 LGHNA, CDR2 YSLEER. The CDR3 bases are TGCGCCAGCAGCCACTTAGGACAGGGGGACACCGGGGAGCTGTTTTTT. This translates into CASSHLGQGDTGELFF.

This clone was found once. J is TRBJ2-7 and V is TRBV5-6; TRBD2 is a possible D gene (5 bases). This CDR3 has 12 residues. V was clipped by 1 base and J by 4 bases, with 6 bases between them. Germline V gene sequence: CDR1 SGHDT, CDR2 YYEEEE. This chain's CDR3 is CASSLPGYEQYF. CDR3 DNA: TGTGCCAGCAGCTTGCCGGGATACGAGCAGTACTTC.

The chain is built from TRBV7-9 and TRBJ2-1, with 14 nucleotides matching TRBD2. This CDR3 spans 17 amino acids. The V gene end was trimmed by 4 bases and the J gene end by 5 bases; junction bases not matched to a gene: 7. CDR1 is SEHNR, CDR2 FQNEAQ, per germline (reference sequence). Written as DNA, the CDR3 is TGTGCCAGCAGCTCCCTGACTAGCGGGGGGGCTCACAATGAGCAGTTCTTC. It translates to CASSSLTSGGAHNEQFF.

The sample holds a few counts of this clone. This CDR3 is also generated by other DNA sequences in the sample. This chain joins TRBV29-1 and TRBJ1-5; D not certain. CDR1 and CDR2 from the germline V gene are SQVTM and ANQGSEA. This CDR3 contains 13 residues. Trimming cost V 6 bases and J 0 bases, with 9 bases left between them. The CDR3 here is CSVAENSNQPQHF. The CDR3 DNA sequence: TGCAGCGTCGCCGAAAATAGCAATCAGCCCCAGCATTTT.

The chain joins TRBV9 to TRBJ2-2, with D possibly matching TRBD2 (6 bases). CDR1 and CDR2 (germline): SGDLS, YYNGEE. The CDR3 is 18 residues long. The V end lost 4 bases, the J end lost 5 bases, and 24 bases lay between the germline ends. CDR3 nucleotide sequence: TGTGCCAGCAGCCACTCGACTAGGCTCCCTCCTGAGACCGGGGAGCTGTTTTTT. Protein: CASSHSTRLPPETGELFF.

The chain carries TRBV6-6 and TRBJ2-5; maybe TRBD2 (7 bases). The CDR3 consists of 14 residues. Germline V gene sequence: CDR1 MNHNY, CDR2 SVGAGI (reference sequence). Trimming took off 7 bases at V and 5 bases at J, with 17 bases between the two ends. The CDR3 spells CASTRRGGLETQYF. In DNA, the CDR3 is TGTGCCAGCACCCGAAGGGGGGGTTTGGAGACCCAGTACTTC.

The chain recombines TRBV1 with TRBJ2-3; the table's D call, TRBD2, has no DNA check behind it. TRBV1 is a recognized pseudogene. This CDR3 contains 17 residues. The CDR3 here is CTSRSSGGAGSTDTQYF. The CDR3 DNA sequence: TGCACCAGCAGATCTAGCGGGGGGGCCGGGAGTACAGATACGCAGTATTTT.

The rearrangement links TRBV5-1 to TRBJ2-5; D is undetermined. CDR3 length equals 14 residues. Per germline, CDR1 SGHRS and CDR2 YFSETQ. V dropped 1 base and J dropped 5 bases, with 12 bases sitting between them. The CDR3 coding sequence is TGCGCCAGCAGCTTGTCGGGTTTCATGGAGACCCAGTACTTC. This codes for CASSLSGFMETQYF.